This is a list of T cell receptor beta chains from one sample in a study of blood T cell repertoires in COVID-19. Profiled with immunoSEQ multiplex PCR; TCRdb holds only in-frame clones, not every one. The sample contains some 95,000 clones, under 95% of which appear only once. Sequenced material: peripheral blood. The source is a human donor with active COVID-19. The donor label of this sample is uncertain. The CDR3 runs from the conserved cysteine through the conserved F or W. Fields, in order: clone size, D gene, V gene, J gene, CDR3 DNA, CDR3 protein. The D gene is left open where the match is weak. Part of the rows lack a size; the others show once, few, many or a class for expanded clones.

clone size: .; D gene: .; V gene: TRBV3-1/TRBV3-2; J gene: TRBJ2-6; CDR3 DNA: TGTGCCAGCAGCTCCCATGGAGGCAGCGCTGGGGCCAACGTCCTGACTTTC; CDR3 protein: CASSSHGGSAGANVLTF
clone size: .; D gene: .; V gene: TRBV13; J gene: TRBJ2-1; CDR3 DNA: TGTGCCAGCAGCTTAGAAGGAGGGTTCTACAATGAGCAGTTCTTC; CDR3 protein: CASSLEGGFYNEQFF
clone size: .; D gene: TRBD1; V gene: TRBV7-2; J gene: TRBJ1-2; CDR3 DNA: TGTGCCAGCAGCTTAGGAACAGGGGGCAATGGCTACACCTTC; CDR3 protein: CASSLGTGGNGYTF
clone size: .; D gene: .; V gene: TRBV7-2; J gene: TRBJ1-5; CDR3 DNA: TGTGCCAGCAGCGGAGGACAGTATCAGCCCCAGCATTTT; CDR3 protein: CASSGGQYQPQHF
clone size: .; D gene: TRBD1; V gene: TRBV19; J gene: TRBJ1-4; CDR3 DNA: TGTGCCAGTAGTCCACAGGGGAGAGAAAAACTGTTTTTT; CDR3 protein: CASSPQGREKLFF
clone size: few; D gene: .; V gene: TRBV29-1; J gene: TRBJ1-1; CDR3 DNA: TGCAGCGTTGCTAGGGGAAGGGAAGCTTTCTTT; CDR3 protein: CSVARGREAFF
clone size: .; D gene: TRBD2; V gene: TRBV5-4; J gene: TRBJ2-5; CDR3 DNA: TGTGCCAGCAGCGCTAGCGGGGGGGCCAGACAAGAGACCCAGTACTTC; CDR3 protein: CASSASGGARQETQYF
clone size: .; D gene: TRBD2; V gene: TRBV9; J gene: TRBJ2-3; CDR3 DNA: TGTGCCAGCAGCGAGGGAGGGATGAGGACAGATACGCAGTATTTT; CDR3 protein: CASSEGGMRTDTQYF
clone size: .; D gene: TRBD1; V gene: TRBV7-2; J gene: TRBJ1-6; CDR3 DNA: TGTGCCAGCAGCTTACATGGACAGGGGGGCTCACCCCTCCACTTT; CDR3 protein: CASSLHGQGGSPLHF
clone size: .; D gene: .; V gene: TRBV4-3; J gene: TRBJ2-2; CDR3 DNA: TGCGCCAGCAGCCAAGACGGAGGCACCGGGGAGCTGTTTTTT; CDR3 protein: CASSQDGGTGELFF
clone size: .; D gene: TRBD1; V gene: TRBV5-1; J gene: TRBJ2-3; CDR3 DNA: TGCGCCAGCAGCTTGACCCGGACAGGAGACCATTTAAGCACAGATACGCAGTATTTT; CDR3 protein: CASSLTRTGDHLSTDTQYF
clone size: few; D gene: .; V gene: TRBV15; J gene: TRBJ1-6; CDR3 DNA: TGTGCCACCAGCTTGCGGTTGGAGGGTTCACCCCTCCACTTT; CDR3 protein: CATSLRLEGSPLHF
clone size: .; D gene: TRBD2; V gene: TRBV7-2; J gene: TRBJ2-7; CDR3 DNA: TGTGCCAGCAGCGTCGGACTAGCGGGCTACGAGCAGTACTTC; CDR3 protein: CASSVGLAGYEQYF
clone size: .; D gene: .; V gene: TRBV9; J gene: TRBJ2-5; CDR3 DNA: TGTGCCAGCAGCGTAGAAGGGGTGGGCCTCCAAGAGACCCAGTACTTC; CDR3 protein: CASSVEGVGLQETQYF
clone size: .; D gene: TRBD1; V gene: TRBV7-2; J gene: TRBJ1-2; CDR3 DNA: TGTGCCAGCAGCTCGACAGGGGGCGCTTATGGCTACACCTTC; CDR3 protein: CASSSTGGAYGYTF
clone size: .; D gene: .; V gene: TRBV11-3; J gene: TRBJ2-3; CDR3 DNA: TGTGCCAGCAGCTTAGGGGGCATGGGCACAGATACGCAGTATTTT; CDR3 protein: CASSLGGMGTDTQYF
clone size: .; D gene: .; V gene: TRBV7-9; J gene: TRBJ1-4; CDR3 DNA: TGTGCCAGCAGCTTGAGGGTGTCTAATGAAAAACTGTTTTTT; CDR3 protein: CASSLRVSNEKLFF
clone size: .; D gene: TRBD2; V gene: TRBV15; J gene: TRBJ2-1; CDR3 DNA: TGTGCCACCAGCTCACGCGGGGGACCCTCCTACAATGAGCAGTTCTTC; CDR3 protein: CATSSRGGPSYNEQFF
clone size: few; D gene: .; V gene: TRBV6-1; J gene: TRBJ1-6; CDR3 DNA: TGTGCCAGCAGTGTGGGTGGTGTAGGGGCCATTAATTCACCCCTCCACTTT; CDR3 protein: CASSVGGVGAINSPLHF
clone size: .; D gene: .; V gene: TRBV28; J gene: TRBJ1-3; CDR3 DNA: TGTGCCAGCAGTTTAAGGGGCGGGGTATCCTTATCTGGAAACACCATATATTTT; CDR3 protein: CASSLRGGVSLSGNTIYF
clone size: .; D gene: .; V gene: TRBV9; J gene: TRBJ1-1; CDR3 DNA: TGTGCCAGCAGCGTAGTTGACACCTCGGCCACTGAAGCTTTCTTT; CDR3 protein: CASSVVDTSATEAFF
clone size: once; D gene: .; V gene: TRBV13; J gene: TRBJ1-6; CDR3 DNA: TGTGCCAGCAGCTTAGGGTCCAACTACTCCTATAATTCACCCCTCCACTTT; CDR3 protein: CASSLGSNYSYNSPLHF
clone size: .; D gene: TRBD2; V gene: TRBV6-4; J gene: TRBJ2-3; CDR3 DNA: TGTGCCAGCAGTGGACTAGCGGGGACCACAGATACGCAGTATTTT; CDR3 protein: CASSGLAGTTDTQYF
clone size: once; D gene: TRBD2; V gene: TRBV7-2; J gene: TRBJ2-1; CDR3 DNA: TGTGCCAGCAGCTTGCACGGGGGGGGTTACAATGAGCAGTTCTTC; CDR3 protein: CASSLHGGGYNEQFF
clone size: .; D gene: .; V gene: TRBV10-3; J gene: TRBJ1-5; CDR3 DNA: TGTGCCATCAGCCGAGGGCAGGGGAAAAATCAGCCCCAGCATTTT; CDR3 protein: CAISRGQGKNQPQHF
clone size: .; D gene: TRBD1; V gene: TRBV6-2/TRBV6-3; J gene: TRBJ1-2; CDR3 DNA: TGTGCCAGCAGTCACAACGGACAGGGGCGAGACTATGGCTACACCTTC; CDR3 protein: CASSHNGQGRDYGYTF
clone size: .; D gene: .; V gene: TRBV4-1; J gene: TRBJ1-2; CDR3 DNA: TGCGCCAGCAGCCAAGAGTCAGGGTACGGCTACACCTTC; CDR3 protein: CASSQESGYGYTF
clone size: .; D gene: TRBD2; V gene: TRBV19; J gene: TRBJ2-2; CDR3 DNA: TGTGCCAGCTTGGCCCTAGCGGGGCGCACCGGGGAGCTGTTTTTT; CDR3 protein: CASLALAGRTGELFF
clone size: .; D gene: TRBD1; V gene: TRBV19; J gene: TRBJ2-1; CDR3 DNA: TGTGCCAGTCTCCCTCGGGACAGGGGGTCCTACAATGAGCAGTTCTTC; CDR3 protein: CASLPRDRGSYNEQFF
clone size: .; D gene: TRBD1; V gene: TRBV28; J gene: TRBJ2-7; CDR3 DNA: TGTGCCAGCAGTTTAGGGACAGGGAGGGAAGAGCAGTACTTC; CDR3 protein: CASSLGTGREEQYF
clone size: .; D gene: .; V gene: TRBV19; J gene: TRBJ1-2; CDR3 DNA: TGTGCCAGTAGTCCCGGCGGGGGAGATGGCTACACCTTC; CDR3 protein: CASSPGGGDGYTF
clone size: .; D gene: .; V gene: TRBV19; J gene: TRBJ2-6; CDR3 DNA: TGTGCCAGTAGGGCCGATTCGGGGGGGGCCAACGTCCTGACTTTC; CDR3 protein: CASRADSGGANVLTF
clone size: .; D gene: .; V gene: TRBV9; J gene: TRBJ1-1; CDR3 DNA: TGTGCCAGCAGCAAGCAGGGGAACACTGAAGCTTTCTTT; CDR3 protein: CASSKQGNTEAFF
clone size: .; D gene: .; V gene: TRBV9; J gene: TRBJ2-7; CDR3 DNA: TGTGCCAGCAGCCCTCGGACAGCTACCTACGAGCAGTACTTC; CDR3 protein: CASSPRTATYEQYF
clone size: once; D gene: TRBD1; V gene: TRBV28; J gene: TRBJ2-7; CDR3 DNA: TGTGCCAGCAGCTTTTCCCGACAGGGTATCGAGGACGAGCAGTACTTC; CDR3 protein: CASSFSRQGIEDEQYF
clone size: once; D gene: TRBD1; V gene: TRBV11-3; J gene: TRBJ2-2; CDR3 DNA: TGTGCCAGCAGCTCCGGGACAGAGACCGGGGAGCTGTTTTTT; CDR3 protein: CASSSGTETGELFF